The rows below give T cell receptor beta chains drawn from one sample of a study of blood T cell repertoires in COVID-19. Data came from immunoSEQ multiplex PCR; TCRdb stores just in-frame clones and leaves some out. Counted here are about 180,000 clones, under 85% occurring once; the ten biggest clones make up 7.6%. The specimen sequenced was peripheral blood. The receptors were gathered from a woman aged 70-85 years with COVID-19, enrolled during active disease. Both conserved end residues are part of each CDR3. The D gene is left open where the match is weak.

CDR3 | V | length | J | D
CASSIGAGASGVYEQYF | TRBV19 | 17 | TRBJ2-7 | TRBD2
CASSWGGGRGETQYF | TRBV7-2 | 15 | TRBJ2-5 | TRBD2
CASSEHAAMNTEAFF | TRBV25-1 | 15 | TRBJ1-1 | NA
CASSQERYTGELFF | TRBV3-1/TRBV3-2 | 14 | TRBJ2-2 | NA
CASSPGFLKQTEAFF | TRBV6-2/TRBV6-3 | 15 | TRBJ1-1 | NA
CATSDPTSGSEQFF | TRBV24-1 | 14 | TRBJ2-1 | TRBD2
CAISDRLAVNTGELFF | TRBV10-3 | 16 | TRBJ2-2 | TRBD2
CASSLELAGSTYEQYF | TRBV7-2 | 16 | TRBJ2-7 | NA
CASSPGNYNSPLHF | TRBV7-9 | 14 | TRBJ1-6 | NA
CASSPQVGASGKYEQYF | TRBV9 | 17 | TRBJ2-7 | NA
CASSVSSFLDTQYF | TRBV9 | 14 | TRBJ2-3 | NA
CASSSPLDRGQSPLHF | TRBV6-5 | 16 | TRBJ1-6 | TRBD1
CASSLGTGGKANEQYF | TRBV5-6 | 16 | TRBJ2-7 | TRBD1
CASSQTRRRGNTIYF | TRBV3-1/TRBV3-2 | 15 | TRBJ1-3 | NA
CASSTADRFRHEQFF | TRBV19 | 15 | TRBJ2-1 | TRBD1
CASSRMDWDTDTQYF | TRBV5-6 | 15 | TRBJ2-3 | NA
CAWRTSGVYEQYF | TRBV30 | 13 | TRBJ2-7 | TRBD2
CASTRFPSISGEYNEQFF | TRBV13 | 18 | TRBJ2-1 | TRBD2
CASSLSTEWVGTEAFF | TRBV7-9 | 16 | TRBJ1-1 | NA
CASRGPGQGYEQYF | TRBV28 | 14 | TRBJ2-7 | TRBD1
CASSYAGSGELFF | TRBV6-6 | 13 | TRBJ2-2 | NA